This T cell receptor (beta chain) comes out of a study of cytomegalovirus exposure and HLA in healthy donors. Overall study: The 120 validation repertoires were produced on the same platform as the 670 or so repertoires of the first cohort. This was reported in a later analysis.

Study-wide points: Most TCR sequences were seen very rarely across donors, but some public TCRs occurred in many. In the 120 validation repertoires, more than 85% of cluster scores exceeded 0, per a later analysis.

Germline lookup yields CDR1 SGHAT and CDR2 FQNNGV. There are 13 residues in the CDR3. Trimming took off 0 bases at V and 6 bases at J, with 8 bases between the two ends. The method was immunoSEQ multiplex PCR; TCRdb's version includes in-frame clones alone and lacks a portion of them. The table has under 250,000 clones, around 87% seen once; the top ten hold 2%. This clone turned up a few times. What it recognizes is unknown. Sequencing used PBMCs. The rearrangement joins TRBV11-2 to TRBJ1-2; TRBD1 is a possible D gene (5 bases). This receptor was identified in a woman aged 18-29 years in good health and CMV-seropositive. The CDR3 nucleotides are TGTGCCAGCAGCTTAGAGACAGCCCATGGCTACACCTTC. It translates to CASSLETAHGYTF.